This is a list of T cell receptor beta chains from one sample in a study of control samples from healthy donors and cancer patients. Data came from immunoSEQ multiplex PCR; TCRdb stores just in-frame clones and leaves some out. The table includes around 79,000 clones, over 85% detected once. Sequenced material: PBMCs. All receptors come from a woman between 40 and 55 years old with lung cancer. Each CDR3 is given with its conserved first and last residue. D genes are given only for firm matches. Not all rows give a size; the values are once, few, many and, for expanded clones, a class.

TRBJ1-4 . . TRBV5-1 TGCGCCAGCAGCTTGGCCCGGACAGCAGGGGAAAAACTGTTTTTT CASSLARTAGEKLFF
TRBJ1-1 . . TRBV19 TGTGCCAGTAGCCAAGCCCAAGGGGGAGTAGCTTTCTTT CASSQAQGGVAFF
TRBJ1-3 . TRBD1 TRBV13 TGTGCCAGCAGCTTCCGGGACAGAGTTGGAAACACCATATATTTT CASSFRDRVGNTIYF
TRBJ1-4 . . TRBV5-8 TGTGCCAGCAGCTTGGTGTTAAGGGTAGAAGGAACTAATGAAAAACTGTTTTTT CASSLVLRVEGTNEKLFF
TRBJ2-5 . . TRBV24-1 TGTGCCACCAGTGAGGCGAGGGTGGGAGAGACCCAGTACTTC CATSEARVGETQYF
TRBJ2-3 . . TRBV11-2 TGTGCCAGCAGCCCTATCCGGGGTTCGGGGACAGATACGCAGTATTTT CASSPIRGSGTDTQYF
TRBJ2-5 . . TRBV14 TGTGCCAGCAGCCGAGTGGGGGAGACCCAGTACTTC CASSRVGETQYF
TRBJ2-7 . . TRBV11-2 TGTGCCAGCACCCCCCTGCCCACAGGACCGCCCTACGAGCAGTACTTC CASTPLPTGPPYEQYF
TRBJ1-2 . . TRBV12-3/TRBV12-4 TGTGCCAGCACCTTAGGGGTAGGGGGCTACACCTTC CASTLGVGGYTF
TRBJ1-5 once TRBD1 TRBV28 TGTGCCAGCAGTTCCCCCCGGGACAGGGGGAGTTCCAATCAGCCCCAGCATTTT CASSSPRDRGSSNQPQHF
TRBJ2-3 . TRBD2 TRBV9 TGTGCCAGCAGCGCTAGCGGACTAGCGGGAGTAGCTGCAGATACGCAGTATTTT CASSASGLAGVAADTQYF
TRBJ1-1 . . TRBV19 TGTGCCAGTGACATAGAGGTGGGGGCTGCGGGCACTGAAGCTTTCTTT CASDIEVGAAGTEAFF
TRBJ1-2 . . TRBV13 TGTGCCAGCAGCCAAGGCGACACGGACTATGGCTACACCTTC CASSQGDTDYGYTF
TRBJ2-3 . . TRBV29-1 TGCAGCGTGGGAAGGAAGGATACGCAGTATTTT CSVGRKDTQYF
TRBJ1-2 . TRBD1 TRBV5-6 TGTGCCAGCAGCTTGTCCAGGGGGCCCGCCTATGGCTACACCTTC CASSLSRGPAYGYTF
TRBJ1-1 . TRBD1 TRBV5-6 TGTGCCAGCACCGGAGACAGGGGCAATAACCCGAGGACTGAAGCTTTCTTT CASTGDRGNNPRTEAFF
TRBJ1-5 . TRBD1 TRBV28 TGTGCCAGCAGACCACAGATGAGGGGGCGCAATCAGCCCCAGCATTTT CASRPQMRGRNQPQHF
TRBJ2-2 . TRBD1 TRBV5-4 TGTGCCAGCAGTTCCTGGACAGGTATGAACACCGGGGAGCTGTTTTTT CASSSWTGMNTGELFF
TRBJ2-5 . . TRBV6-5 TGTGCCAGCAGTTACAGTTCTCGGCGGACCCAGTACTTC CASSYSSRRTQYF
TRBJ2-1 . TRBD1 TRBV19 TGTGCCAGTAGTTATTCTACGGGACAGGGTTACAATGAGCAGTTCTTC CASSYSTGQGYNEQFF
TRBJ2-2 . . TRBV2 TGTGCCAGCTCGGCGGGCAGCTCTGTATCGAACACCGGGGAGCTGTTTTTT CASSAGSSVSNTGELFF
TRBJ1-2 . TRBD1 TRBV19 TGTGCCAGTAGTACAGACAGGGTACCCAACTATGGCTACACCTTC CASSTDRVPNYGYTF
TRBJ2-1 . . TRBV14 TGTGCCAGCAGTCTAGCTCAGGGGGGAGGATACGAGCAGTTCTTC CASSLAQGGGYEQFF
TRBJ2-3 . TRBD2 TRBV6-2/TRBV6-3 TGTGCCAGCAGTTACTCGACTAGCGCTTCAAGTACGCAGTATTTT CASSYSTSASSTQYF
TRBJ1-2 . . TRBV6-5 TGTGCCAGCACCGAATCCAGGGTGGAAGGCTACACCTTC CASTESRVEGYTF
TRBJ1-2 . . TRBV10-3 TGTGCCATCAGTGATGGAGGATTAAAATATGGCTACACCTTC CAISDGGLKYGYTF
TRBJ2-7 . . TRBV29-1 TGCAACGTTGAAGAATGGCAGACCTACGAGCAGTACTTC CNVEEWQTYEQYF
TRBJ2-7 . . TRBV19 TGTGCCAGTAGTATGGGTTCATCCTACGAGCAGTACTTC CASSMGSSYEQYF
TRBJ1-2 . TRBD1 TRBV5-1 TGCGCCAGCAGGGATTACGGGACAGGGGATGGCTACACCTTC CASRDYGTGDGYTF
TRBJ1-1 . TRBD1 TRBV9 TGTGCCAGCAGCGACAGGGACAGGGCGAACACTGAAGCTTTCTTT CASSDRDRANTEAFF
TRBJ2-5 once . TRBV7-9 TGTGCCAGCACCTGGGTGTACCAAGAGACCCAGTACTTC CASTWVYQETQYF
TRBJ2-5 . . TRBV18 TGTGCCAGCTCGCATCAGGGGATGGAAGAGACCCAGTACTTC CASSHQGMEETQYF
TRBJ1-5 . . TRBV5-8 TGTGCCAGCAGCTTTTCGACCGTGGGGCAGCCCCAGCATTTT CASSFSTVGQPQHF
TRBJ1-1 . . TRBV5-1 TGCGCCAGCAGCTTTCAACAGGATCCGAACACTGAAGCTTTCTTT CASSFQQDPNTEAFF
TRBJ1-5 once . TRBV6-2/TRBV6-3 TGTGCCAGCAGCCCCTCCCAGGGGACGAGCAATCAGCCCCAGCATTTT CASSPSQGTSNQPQHF
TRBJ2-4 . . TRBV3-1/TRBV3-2 TGTGCCAGCAGCCAAGCAAGGGCTAGTTGGTACTTC CASSQARASWYF
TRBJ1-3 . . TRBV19 TGTGCCAGTAGCATAGCCGACAGGCCAATAAACACCATATATTTT CASSIADRPINTIYF
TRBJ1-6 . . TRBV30 TGTGCCTGGAGTGGAGGGAGGAGCTCCTATAATTCACCCCTCCACTTT CAWSGGRSSYNSPLHF
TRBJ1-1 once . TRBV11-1 TGTGCCAGCAGCTTAGGACCGAACACTGAAGCTTTCTTT CASSLGPNTEAFF
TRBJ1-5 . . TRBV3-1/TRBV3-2 TGTGCCAGCAGCCAAGACACGGGCAATCAGCCCCAGCATTTT CASSQDTGNQPQHF
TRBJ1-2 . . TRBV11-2 TGTGCCAGCAGCTTAGACCCCAGGAGTGGCTACACCTTC CASSLDPRSGYTF
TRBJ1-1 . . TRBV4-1 TGCGCCAGCACCCGGGGGTTGATGAACACTGAAGCTTTCTTT CASTRGLMNTEAFF
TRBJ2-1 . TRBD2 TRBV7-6 TGTGCCAGCAGCTCTAGCGGGGTTTTCTACAATGAGCAGTTCTTC CASSSSGVFYNEQFF
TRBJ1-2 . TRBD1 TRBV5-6 TGTGCCAGCAGCTCGGGACAGGGAGATGGCTACACCTTC CASSSGQGDGYTF
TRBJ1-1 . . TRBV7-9 TGTGCCAGCAGCGGGACACCGGTGAACACTGAAGCTTTCTTT CASSGTPVNTEAFF
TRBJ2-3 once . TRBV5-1 TGCGCCAGCAGCTTGAGCGAAGGAGGGTCAGATACGCAGTATTTT CASSLSEGGSDTQYF
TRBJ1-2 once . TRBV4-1 TGCGCCAGCAGCCAAGATACAGTGAGCTACTATGGCTACACCTTC CASSQDTVSYYGYTF
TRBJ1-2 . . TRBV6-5 TGTGCCAGCCAGGGGTACTATGGCTACACCTTC CASQGYYGYTF
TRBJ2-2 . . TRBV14 TGTGCCAGCAGCCAATACGGGGAGAACACCGGGGAGCTGTTTTTT CASSQYGENTGELFF
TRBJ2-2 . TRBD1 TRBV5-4 TGTGCCAGCAGCAGAGACAGGGTCGGGGAGCTGTTTTTT CASSRDRVGELFF
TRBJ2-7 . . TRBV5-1 TGCGCCAGCAGCTTAGGACAGACCCTCGAGCAGTACTTC CASSLGQTLEQYF
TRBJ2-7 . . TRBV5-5 TGTGCCAGCAGCTTGGGAGATACCCACTCCTACGAGCAGTACTTC CASSLGDTHSYEQYF
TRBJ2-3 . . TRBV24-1 TGTGCCACCAGGTCGGGGGAAACAGATACGCAGTATTTT CATRSGETDTQYF
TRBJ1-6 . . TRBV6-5 TGTGCCAGCACCGACAGGTCTTCACCCCTCCACTTT CASTDRSSPLHF